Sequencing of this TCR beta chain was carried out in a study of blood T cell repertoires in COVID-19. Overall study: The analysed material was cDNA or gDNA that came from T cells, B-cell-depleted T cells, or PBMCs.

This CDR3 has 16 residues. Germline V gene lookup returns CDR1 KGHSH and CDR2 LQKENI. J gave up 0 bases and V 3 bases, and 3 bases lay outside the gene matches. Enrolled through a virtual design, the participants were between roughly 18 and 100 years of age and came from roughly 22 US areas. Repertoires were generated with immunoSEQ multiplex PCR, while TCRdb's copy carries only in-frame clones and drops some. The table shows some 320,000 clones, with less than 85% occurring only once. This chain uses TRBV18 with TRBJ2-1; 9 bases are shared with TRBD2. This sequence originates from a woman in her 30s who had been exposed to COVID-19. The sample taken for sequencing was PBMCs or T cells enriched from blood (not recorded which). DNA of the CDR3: TGTGCCAGCTCACCCCTTAGCGGGAGCTCCTACAATGAGCAGTTCTTC. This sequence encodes CASSPLSGSSYNEQFF.